Listed here are 2 T cell receptor beta chains from one sample, sequenced in a study of blood T cell repertoires in COVID-19. Repertoires were generated with immunoSEQ multiplex PCR, while TCRdb's copy carries only in-frame clones and drops some. The sample includes more than 15,000 clones, roughly 78% of them seen just once. Material for sequencing was peripheral blood. The source is a man in his fifties or sixties with active or convalescent COVID-19.

The chain combines TRBV12-3 or TRBV12-4 with TRBJ1-2; D unresolved. This CDR3 has 13 amino acids. The V and J ends lost 4 bases and 3 bases respectively, with 9 bases between them. CDR3 amino acids: CASSSPGYYGYTF. The CDR3 nucleotides read TGTGCCAGCAGTTCGCCGGGATACTATGGCTACACCTTC.

The chain recombines TRBV30 with TRBJ1-2; D uncertain. Germline values: CDR1 GTSNPN, CDR2 SVGIG (reference sequence). The V gene lost 6 bases and the J gene lost 6 bases, with 20 bases spanning the gap. The CDR3 spans 14 residues. CDR3 sequence (DNA): TGTGCCTGTAAAGAGGCGGTCCGTGAGGATGGCTACACCTTC. Translation gives CACKEAVREDGYTF. Drawing the rest from reference TRBV30 and TRBJ1-2, the complete variable domain is SQTIHQWPATLVQPVGSPLSLECTVEGTSNPNLYWYRQAAGRGLQLLFYSVGIGQISSEVPQNLSASRPQDRQFILSSKKLLLSDSGFYLCACKEAVREDGYTFGSGTRLTVV.